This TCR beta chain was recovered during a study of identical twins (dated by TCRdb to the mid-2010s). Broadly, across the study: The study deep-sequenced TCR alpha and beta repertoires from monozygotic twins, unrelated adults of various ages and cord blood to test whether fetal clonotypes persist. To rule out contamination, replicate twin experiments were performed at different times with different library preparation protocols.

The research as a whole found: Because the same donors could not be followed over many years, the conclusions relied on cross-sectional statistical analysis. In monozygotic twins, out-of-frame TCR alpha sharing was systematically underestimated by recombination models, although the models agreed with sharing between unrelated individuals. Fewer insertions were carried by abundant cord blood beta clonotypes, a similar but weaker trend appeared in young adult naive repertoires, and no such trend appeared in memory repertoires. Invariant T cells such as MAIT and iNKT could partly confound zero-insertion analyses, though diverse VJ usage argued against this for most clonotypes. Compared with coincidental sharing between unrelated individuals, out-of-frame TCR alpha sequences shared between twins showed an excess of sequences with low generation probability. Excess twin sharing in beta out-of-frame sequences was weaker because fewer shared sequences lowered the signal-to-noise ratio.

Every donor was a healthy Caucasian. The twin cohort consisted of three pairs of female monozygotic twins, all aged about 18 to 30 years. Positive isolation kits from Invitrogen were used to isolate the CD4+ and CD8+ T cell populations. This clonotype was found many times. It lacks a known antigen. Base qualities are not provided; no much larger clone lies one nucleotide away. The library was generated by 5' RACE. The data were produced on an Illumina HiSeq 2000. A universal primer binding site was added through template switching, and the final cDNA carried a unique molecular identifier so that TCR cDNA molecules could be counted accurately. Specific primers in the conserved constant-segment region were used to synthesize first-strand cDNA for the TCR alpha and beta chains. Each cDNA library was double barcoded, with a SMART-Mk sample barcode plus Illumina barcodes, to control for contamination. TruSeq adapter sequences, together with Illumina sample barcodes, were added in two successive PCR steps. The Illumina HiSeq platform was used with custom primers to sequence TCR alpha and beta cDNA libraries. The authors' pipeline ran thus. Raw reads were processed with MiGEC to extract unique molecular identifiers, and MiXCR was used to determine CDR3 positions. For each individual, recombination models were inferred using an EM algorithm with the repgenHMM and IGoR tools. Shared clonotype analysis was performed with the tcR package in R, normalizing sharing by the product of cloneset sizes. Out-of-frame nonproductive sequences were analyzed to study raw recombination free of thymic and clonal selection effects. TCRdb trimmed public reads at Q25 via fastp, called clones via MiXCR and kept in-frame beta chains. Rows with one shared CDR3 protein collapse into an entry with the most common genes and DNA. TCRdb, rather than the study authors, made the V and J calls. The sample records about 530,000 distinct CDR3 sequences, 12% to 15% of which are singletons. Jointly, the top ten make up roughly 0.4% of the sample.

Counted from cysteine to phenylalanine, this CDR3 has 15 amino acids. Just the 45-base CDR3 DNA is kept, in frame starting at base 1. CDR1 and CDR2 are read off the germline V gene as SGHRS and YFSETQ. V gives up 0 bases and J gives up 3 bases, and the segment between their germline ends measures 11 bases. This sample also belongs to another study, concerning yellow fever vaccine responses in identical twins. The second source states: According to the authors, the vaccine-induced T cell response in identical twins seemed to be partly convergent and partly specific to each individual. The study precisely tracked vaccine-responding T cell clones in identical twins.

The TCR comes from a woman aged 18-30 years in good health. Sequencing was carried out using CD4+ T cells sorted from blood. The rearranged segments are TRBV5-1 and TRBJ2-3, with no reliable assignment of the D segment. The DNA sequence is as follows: TGCGCCAGCAGCTTGGGGGTGGTTGTGACAGATACGCAGTATTTT. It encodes CASSLGVVVTDTQYF.